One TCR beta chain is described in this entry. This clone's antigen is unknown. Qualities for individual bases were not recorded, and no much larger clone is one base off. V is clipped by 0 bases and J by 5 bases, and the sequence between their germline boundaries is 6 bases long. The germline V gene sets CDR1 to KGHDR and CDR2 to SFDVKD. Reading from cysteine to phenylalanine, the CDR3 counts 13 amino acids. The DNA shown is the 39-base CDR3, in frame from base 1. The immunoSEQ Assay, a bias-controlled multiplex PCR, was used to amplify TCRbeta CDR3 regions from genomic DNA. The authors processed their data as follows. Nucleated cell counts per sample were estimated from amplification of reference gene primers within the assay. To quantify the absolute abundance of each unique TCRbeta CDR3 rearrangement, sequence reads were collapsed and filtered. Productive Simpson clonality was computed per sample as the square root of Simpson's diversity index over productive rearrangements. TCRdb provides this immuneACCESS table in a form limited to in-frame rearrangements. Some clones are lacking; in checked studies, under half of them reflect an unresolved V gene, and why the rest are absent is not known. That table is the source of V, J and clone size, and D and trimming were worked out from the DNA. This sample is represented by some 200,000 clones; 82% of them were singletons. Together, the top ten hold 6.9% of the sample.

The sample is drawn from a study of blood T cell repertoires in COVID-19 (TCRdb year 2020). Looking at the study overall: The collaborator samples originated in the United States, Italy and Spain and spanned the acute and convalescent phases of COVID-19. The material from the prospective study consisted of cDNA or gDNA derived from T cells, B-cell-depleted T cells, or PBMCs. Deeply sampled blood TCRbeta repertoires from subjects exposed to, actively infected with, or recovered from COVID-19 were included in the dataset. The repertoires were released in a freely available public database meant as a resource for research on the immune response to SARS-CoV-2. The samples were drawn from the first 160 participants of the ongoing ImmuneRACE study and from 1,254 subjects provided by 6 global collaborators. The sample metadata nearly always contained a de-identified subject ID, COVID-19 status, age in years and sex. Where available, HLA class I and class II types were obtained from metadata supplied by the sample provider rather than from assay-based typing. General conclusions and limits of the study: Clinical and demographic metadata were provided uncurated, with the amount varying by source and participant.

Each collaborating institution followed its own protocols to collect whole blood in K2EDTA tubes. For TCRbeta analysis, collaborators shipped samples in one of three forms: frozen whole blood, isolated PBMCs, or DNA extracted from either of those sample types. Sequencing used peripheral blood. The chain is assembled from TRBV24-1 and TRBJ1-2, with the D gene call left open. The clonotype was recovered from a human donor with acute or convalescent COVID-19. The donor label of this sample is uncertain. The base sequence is TGTGCCACCAGTGATTTGGGCGGTTATGGCTACACCTTC. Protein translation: CATSDLGGYGYTF.